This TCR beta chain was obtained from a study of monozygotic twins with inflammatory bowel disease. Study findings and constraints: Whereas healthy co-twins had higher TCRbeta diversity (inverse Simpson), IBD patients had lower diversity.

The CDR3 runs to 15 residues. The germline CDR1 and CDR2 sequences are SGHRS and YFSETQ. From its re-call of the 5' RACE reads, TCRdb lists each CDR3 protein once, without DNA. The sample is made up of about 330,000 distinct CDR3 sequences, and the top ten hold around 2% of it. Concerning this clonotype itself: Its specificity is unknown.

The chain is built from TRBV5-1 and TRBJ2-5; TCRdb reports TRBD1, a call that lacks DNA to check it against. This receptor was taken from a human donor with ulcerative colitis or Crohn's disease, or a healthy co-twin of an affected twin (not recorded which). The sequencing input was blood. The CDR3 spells CASSQTGGGQETQYF.